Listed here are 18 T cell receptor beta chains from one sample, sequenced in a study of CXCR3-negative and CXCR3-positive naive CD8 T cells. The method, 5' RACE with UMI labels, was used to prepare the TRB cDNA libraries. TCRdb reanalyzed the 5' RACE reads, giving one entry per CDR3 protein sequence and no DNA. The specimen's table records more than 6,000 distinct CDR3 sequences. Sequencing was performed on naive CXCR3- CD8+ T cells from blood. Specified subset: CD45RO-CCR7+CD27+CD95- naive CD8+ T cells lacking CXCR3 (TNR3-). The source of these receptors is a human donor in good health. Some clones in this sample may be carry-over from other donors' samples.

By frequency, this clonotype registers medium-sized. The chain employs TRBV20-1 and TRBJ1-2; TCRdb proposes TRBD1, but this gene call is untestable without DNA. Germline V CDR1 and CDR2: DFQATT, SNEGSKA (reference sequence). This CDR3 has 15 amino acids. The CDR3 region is CSARLGQGLSYGYTF.

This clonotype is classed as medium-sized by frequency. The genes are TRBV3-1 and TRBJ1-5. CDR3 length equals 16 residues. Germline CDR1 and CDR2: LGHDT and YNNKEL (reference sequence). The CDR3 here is CASSQDFRQSNQPQHF. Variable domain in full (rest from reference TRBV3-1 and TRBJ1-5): DTAVSQTPKYLVTQMGNDKSIKCEQNLGHDTMYWYKQDSKKFLKIMFSYNNKELIINETVPNRFSPKSPDKAHLNLHINSLELGDSAVYFCASSQDFRQSNQPQHFGDGTRLSIL.

CDR3 region: CASSFRDRENGYTF. This chain joins TRBV7-9 and TRBJ1-2; TCRdb gives TRBD1 as the D gene, but with no DNA this cannot be confirmed. CDR1 is SEHNR, CDR2 FQNEAQ, per germline (reference sequence). There are 14 residues in the CDR3.

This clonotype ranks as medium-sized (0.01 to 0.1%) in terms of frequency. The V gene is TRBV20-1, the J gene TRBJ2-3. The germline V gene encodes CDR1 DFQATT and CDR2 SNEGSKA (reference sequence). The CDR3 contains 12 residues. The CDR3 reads CSASLGTDTQYF.

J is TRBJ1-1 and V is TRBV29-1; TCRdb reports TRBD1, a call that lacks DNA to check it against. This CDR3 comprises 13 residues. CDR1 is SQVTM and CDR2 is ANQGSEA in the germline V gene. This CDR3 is CSVEDTVGTEAFF.

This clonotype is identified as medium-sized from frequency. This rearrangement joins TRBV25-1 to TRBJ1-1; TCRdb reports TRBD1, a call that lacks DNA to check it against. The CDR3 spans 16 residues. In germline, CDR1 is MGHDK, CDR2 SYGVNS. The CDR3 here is CASSEYIGTGDTEAFF.

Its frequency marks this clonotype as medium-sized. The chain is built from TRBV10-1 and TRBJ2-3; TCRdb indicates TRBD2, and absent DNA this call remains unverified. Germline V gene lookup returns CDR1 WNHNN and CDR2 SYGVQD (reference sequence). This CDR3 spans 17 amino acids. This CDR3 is CASSDERRERGTDTQYF.

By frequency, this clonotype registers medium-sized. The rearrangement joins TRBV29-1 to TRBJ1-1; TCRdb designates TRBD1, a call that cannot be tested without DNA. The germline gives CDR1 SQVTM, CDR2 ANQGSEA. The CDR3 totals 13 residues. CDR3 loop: CSTRTGDYTEAFF.

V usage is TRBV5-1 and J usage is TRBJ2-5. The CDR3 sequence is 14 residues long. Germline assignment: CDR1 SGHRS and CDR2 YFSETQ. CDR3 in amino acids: CASSFLGNQETQYF.

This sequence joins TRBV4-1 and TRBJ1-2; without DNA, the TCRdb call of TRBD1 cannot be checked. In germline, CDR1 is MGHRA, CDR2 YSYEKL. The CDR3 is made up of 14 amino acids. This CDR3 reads CASSQEMGRDGYTF.

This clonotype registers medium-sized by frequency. CDR3 protein: CSVGPGLAGTYEQYF. The chain joins TRBV29-1 to TRBJ2-7; TCRdb reports TRBD2, a call that lacks DNA to check it against. Germline V CDR1 and CDR2: SQVTM, ANQGSEA. This CDR3 spans 15 amino acids.

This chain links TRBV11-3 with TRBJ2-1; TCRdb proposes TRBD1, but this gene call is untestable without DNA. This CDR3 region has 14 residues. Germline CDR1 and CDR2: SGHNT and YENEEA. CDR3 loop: CASSTPGQPSEQFF.

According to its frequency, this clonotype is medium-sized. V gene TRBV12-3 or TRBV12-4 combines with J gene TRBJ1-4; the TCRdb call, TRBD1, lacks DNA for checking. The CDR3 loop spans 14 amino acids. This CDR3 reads CASSLWGNNEKLFF.

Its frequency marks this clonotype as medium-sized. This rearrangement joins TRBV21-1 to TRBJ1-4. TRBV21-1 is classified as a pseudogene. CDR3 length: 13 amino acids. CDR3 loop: CASSTTRPKKLFF.

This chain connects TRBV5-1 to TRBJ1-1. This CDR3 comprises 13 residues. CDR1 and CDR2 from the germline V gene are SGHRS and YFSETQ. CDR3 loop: CASSSRMNTEAFF. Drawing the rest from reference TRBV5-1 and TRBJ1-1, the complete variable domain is KAGVTQTPRYLIKTRGQQVTLSCSPISGHRSVSWYQQTPGQGLQFLFEYFSETQRNKGNFPGRFSGRQFSNSRSEMNVSTLELGDSALYLCASSSRMNTEAFFGQGTRLTVV.

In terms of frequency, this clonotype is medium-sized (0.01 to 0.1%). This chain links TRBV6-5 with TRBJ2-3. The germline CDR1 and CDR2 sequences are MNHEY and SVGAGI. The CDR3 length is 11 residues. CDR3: CASSYGDTQYF.

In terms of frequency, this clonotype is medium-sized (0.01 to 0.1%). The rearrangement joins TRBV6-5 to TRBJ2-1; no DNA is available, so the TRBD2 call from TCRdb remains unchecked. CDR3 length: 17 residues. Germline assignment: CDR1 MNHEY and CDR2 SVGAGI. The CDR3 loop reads CASSYDPGRERNNEQFF.

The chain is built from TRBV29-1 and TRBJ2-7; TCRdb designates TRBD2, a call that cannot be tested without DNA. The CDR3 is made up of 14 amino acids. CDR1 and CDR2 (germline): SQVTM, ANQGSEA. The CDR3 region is CSVRLAESSYEQYF.